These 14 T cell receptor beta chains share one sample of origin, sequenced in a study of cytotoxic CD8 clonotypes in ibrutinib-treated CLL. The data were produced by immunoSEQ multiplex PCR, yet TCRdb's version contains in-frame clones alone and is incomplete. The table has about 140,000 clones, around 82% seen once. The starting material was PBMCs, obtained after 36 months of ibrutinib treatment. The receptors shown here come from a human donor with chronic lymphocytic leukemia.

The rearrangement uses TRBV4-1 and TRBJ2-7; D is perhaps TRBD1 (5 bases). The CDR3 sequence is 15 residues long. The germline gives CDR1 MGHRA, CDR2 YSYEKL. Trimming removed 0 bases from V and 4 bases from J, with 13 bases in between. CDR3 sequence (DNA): TGCGCCAGCAGCCAAGAGCGACAGCCGCCTTACGAGCAGTACTTC. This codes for CASSQERQPPYEQYF.

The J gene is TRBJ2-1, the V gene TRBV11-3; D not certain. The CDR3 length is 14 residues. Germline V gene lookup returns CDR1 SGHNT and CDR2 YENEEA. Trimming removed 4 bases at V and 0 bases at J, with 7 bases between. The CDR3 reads CASSSSGSYNEQFF. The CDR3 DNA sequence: TGTGCCAGCAGCTCCTCCGGCTCCTACAATGAGCAGTTCTTC. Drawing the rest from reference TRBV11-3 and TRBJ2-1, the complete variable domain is EAGVVQSPRYKIIEKKQPVAFWCNPISGHNTLYWYLQNLGQGPELLIRYENEEAVDDSQLPKDRFSAERLKGVDSTLKIQPAELGDSAVYLCASSSSGSYNEQFFGPGTRLTVL.

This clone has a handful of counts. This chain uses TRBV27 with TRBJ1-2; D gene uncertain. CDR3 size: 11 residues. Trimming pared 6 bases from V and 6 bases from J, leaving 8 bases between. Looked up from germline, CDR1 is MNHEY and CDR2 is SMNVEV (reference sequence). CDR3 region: CASRAGDGYTF. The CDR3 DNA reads TGTGCCAGCAGGGCCGGGGATGGCTACACCTTC.

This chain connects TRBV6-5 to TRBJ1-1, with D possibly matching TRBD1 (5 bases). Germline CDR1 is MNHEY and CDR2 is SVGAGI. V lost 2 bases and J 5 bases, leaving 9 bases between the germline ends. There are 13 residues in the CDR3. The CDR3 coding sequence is TGTGCCAGCAGTTACGGTGGGGGGACTGAAGCTTTCTTT. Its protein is CASSYGGGTEAFF.

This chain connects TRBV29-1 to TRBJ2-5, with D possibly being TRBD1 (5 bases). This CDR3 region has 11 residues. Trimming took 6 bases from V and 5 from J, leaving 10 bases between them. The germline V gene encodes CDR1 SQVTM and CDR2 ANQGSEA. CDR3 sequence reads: CSVRQMETQYF. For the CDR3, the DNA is TGCAGCGTGAGACAGATGGAGACCCAGTACTTC.

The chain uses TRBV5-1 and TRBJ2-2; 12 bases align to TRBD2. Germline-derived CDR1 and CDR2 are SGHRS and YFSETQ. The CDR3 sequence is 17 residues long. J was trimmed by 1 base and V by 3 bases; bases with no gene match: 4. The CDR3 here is CASSSGLAGLNTGELFF. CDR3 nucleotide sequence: TGCGCCAGCAGCTCTGGACTAGCGGGATTGAACACCGGGGAGCTGTTTTTT.

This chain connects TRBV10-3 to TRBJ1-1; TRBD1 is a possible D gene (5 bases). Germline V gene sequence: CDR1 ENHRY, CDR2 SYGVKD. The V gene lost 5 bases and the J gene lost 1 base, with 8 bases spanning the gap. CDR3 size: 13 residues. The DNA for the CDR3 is TGTGCCATCAGTATTACAGGGAACACTGAAGCTTTCTTT. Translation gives CAISITGNTEAFF.

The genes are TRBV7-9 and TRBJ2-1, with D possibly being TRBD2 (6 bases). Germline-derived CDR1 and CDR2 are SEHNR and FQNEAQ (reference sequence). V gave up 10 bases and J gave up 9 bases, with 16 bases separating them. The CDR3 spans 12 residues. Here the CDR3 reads CAIRDSLREQFF. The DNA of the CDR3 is TGTGCCATCCGGGACTCCCTCCGTGAGCAGTTCTTC.

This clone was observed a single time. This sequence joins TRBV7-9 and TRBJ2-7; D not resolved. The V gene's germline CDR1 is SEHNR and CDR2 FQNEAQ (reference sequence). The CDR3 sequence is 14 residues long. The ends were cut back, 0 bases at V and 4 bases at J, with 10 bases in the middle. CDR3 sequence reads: CASSLAHGDYEQYF. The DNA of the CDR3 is TGTGCCAGCAGCTTAGCTCATGGGGATTACGAGCAGTACTTC.

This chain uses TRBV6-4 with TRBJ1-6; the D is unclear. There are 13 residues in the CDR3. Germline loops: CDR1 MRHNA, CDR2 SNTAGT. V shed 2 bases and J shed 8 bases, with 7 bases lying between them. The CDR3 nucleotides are TGTGCCAGCAGTGACCAGGTCGATTCACCCCTCCACTTT. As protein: CASSDQVDSPLHF.

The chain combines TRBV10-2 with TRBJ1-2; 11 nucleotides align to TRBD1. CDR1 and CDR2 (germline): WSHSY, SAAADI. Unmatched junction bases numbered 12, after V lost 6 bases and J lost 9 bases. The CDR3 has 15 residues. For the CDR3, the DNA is TGCGCCAGCAGCCCCTCCTTTGGACAGGGGGCTAGCTACACCTTC. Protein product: CASSPSFGQGASYTF.

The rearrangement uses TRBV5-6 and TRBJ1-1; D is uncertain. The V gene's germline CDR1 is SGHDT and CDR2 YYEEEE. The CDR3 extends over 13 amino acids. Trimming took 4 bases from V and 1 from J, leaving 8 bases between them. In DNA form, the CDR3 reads TGTGCCAGCAGCCCTACAAGGAACACTGAAGCTTTCTTT. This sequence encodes CASSPTRNTEAFF.

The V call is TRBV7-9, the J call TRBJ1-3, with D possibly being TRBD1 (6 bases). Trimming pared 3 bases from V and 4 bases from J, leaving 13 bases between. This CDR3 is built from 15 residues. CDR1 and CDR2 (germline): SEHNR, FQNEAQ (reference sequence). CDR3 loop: CASSFGWGGGNTIYF. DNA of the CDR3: TGTGCCAGCAGCTTTGGTTGGGGGGGCGGAAACACCATATATTTT. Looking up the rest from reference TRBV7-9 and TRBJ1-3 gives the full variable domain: DTGVSQNPRHKITKRGQNVTFRCDPISEHNRLYWYRQTLGQGPEFLTYFQNEAQLEKSRLLSDRFSAERPKGSFSTLEIQRTEQGDSAMYLCASSFGWGGGNTIYFGEGSWLTVV.

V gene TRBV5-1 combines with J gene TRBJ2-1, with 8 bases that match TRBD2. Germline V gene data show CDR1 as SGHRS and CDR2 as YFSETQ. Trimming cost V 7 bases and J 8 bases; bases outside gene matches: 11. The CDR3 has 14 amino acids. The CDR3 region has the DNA TGCGCCAGCTGGTCGTCGGGGGGGCCCCATGAGCAGTTCTTC. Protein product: CASWSSGGPHEQFF.